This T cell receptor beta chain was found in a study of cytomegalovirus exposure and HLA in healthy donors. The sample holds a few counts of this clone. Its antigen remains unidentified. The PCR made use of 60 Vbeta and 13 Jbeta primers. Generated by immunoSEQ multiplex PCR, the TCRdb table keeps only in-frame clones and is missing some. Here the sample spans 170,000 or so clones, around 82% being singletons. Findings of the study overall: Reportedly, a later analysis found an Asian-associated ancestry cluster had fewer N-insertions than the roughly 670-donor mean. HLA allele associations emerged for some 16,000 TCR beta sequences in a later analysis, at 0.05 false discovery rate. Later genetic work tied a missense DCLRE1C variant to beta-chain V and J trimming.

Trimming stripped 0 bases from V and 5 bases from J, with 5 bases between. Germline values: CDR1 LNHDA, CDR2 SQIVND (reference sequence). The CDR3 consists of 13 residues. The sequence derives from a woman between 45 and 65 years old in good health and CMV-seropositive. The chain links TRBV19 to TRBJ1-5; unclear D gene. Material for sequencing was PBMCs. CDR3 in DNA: TGTGCCAGTAGTATAGATCGAGATCAGCCCCAGCATTTT. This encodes CASSIDRDQPQHF.